The rows below give T cell receptor beta chains drawn from one sample of a study of graft-versus-host responses after intestinal transplantation. TCRdb's table, derived via immunoSEQ multiplex PCR, lists solely in-frame clones and lacks some. This sample yields approximately 22,000 clones, of which roughly half are seen a single time; 0.88% belongs to the top ten. The sample was alloreactive CD4+ T cells from a mixed lymphocyte reaction culture, taken before intestinal transplant. The receptors shown here come from a human patient who received an intestinal transplant. CDR3s include the opening cysteine and the closing phenylalanine or tryptophan. The D gene is left open where the match is weak. Rows may omit the clone size; those that give it use once, few, many or a size class.

TRBJ2-3 | TRBV5-1 | NA | few | CASSTRQGTDTQYF | TGCGCCAGCAGCACCCGACAGGGCACAGATACGCAGTATTTT
TRBJ1-2 | TRBV5-6 | NA | NA | CASSQTGANYGYTF | TGTGCCAGCAGCCAAACTGGAGCTAACTATGGCTACACCTTC
TRBJ1-4 | TRBV6-1 | TRBD1 | NA | CASDDRGQEKLFF | TGTGCCAGCGACGACAGGGGGCAAGAAAAACTGTTTTTT
TRBJ1-6 | TRBV5-1 | NA | NA | CASSSDGGLVVSPLHF | TGCGCCAGCAGCTCGGACGGGGGGTTGGTTGTTTCACCCCTCCACTTT
TRBJ2-3 | TRBV5-6 | NA | NA | CASRAGDTQYF | TGTGCCAGCAGGGCTGGAGATACGCAGTATTTT
TRBJ2-1 | TRBV19 | TRBD2 | few | CASSLWGGSLNEQFF | TGTGCCAGTAGCTTATGGGGGGGGAGCCTAAATGAGCAGTTCTTC
TRBJ1-6 | TRBV15 | TRBD1 | few | CATSREGTGFSPLHF | TGTGCCACCAGCAGAGAGGGGACAGGGTTTTCACCCCTCCACTTT
TRBJ2-3 | TRBV19 | TRBD2 | NA | CASSMITGGTDTQYF | TGTGCCAGTAGTATGATAACGGGGGGGACAGATACGCAGTATTTT
TRBJ2-3 | TRBV2 | NA | NA | CASSGMWAGTDTQYF | TGTGCCAGCAGTGGAATGTGGGCCGGTACAGATACGCAGTATTTT
TRBJ1-2 | TRBV18 | TRBD1 | few | CASSHTRQGADGYTF | TGTGCCAGCTCACACACGAGACAGGGGGCGGATGGCTACACCTTC
TRBJ1-5 | TRBV6-1 | TRBD1 | NA | CASRRGQGSNQPQHF | TGTGCCAGCAGACGCGGACAGGGTAGCAATCAGCCCCAGCATTTT
TRBJ1-1 | TRBV5-1 | NA | NA | CASSLQGGAITEAFF | TGCGCCAGCAGCTTACAGGGTGGGGCTATCACTGAAGCTTTCTTT
TRBJ1-2 | TRBV18 | TRBD1 | few | CASSWDRVEGYTF | TGTGCCAGCTCATGGGACAGGGTTGAGGGCTACACCTTC
TRBJ2-2 | TRBV9 | NA | NA | CASSVWTANTGELFF | TGTGCCAGCAGCGTCTGGACAGCAAACACCGGGGAGCTGTTTTTT